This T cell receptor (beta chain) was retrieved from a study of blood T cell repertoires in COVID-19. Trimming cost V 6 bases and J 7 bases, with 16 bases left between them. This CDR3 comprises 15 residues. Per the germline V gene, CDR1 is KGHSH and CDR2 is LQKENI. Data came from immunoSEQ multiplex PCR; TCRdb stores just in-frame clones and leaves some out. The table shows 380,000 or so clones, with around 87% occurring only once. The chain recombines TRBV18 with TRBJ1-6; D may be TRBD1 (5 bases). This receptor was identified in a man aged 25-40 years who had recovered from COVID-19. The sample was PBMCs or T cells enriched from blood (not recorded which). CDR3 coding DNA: TGTGCCAGCTCGGCAACCGAGACAGCCAATTCACCCCTCCACTTT. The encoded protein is CASSATETANSPLHF. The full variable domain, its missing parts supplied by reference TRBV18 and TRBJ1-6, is NAGVMQNPRHLVRRRGQEARLRCSPMKGHSHVYWYRQLPEEGLKFMVYLQKENIIDESGMPKERFSAEFPKEGPSILRIQQVVRGDSAAYFCASSATETANSPLHFGNGTRLTVT.